This TCR beta chain was sequenced in a study of spatial heterogeneity in lung cancer. This clonotype came up many times. TCRdb used MiXCR to reprocess the 5' RACE reads, holding one entry per CDR3 protein. The table includes about 92,000 distinct CDR3 sequences, approximately 12% detected once. Time point meaning: sample taken at primary tumor resection. With 4 bases clipped from V and 5 bases from J, the junction kept 2 bases outside the gene matches. The length of the CDR3 is 14 residues. In germline, CDR1 is MNHEY, CDR2 SMNVEV (reference sequence). This clonotype was obtained from a male donor with early-stage non-small cell lung cancer. The gene calls are TRBV27 and TRBJ2-5, with TRBD2 matching over 12 bases. The specimen was PBMCs, collected at surgery. The CDR3: CASSSGTSGETQYF. The CDR3 nucleotides read TGTGCCAGCAGTTCCGGGACTAGCGGGGAGACCCAGTACTTC.